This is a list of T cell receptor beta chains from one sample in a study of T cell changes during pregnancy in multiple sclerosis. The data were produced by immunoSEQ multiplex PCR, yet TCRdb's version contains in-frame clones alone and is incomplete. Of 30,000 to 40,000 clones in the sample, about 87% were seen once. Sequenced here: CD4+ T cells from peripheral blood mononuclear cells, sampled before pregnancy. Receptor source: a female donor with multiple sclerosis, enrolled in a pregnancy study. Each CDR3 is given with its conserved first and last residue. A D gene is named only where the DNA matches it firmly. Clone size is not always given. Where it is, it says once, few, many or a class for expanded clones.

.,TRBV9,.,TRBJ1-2,TGTGCCAGCAGCGTTGACAGAAACTATGGCTACACCTTC,CASSVDRNYGYTF
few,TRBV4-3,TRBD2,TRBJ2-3,TGCGCCAGCAGCCAAGAACGAGCGGGGGGTCTCGGAGATACGCAGTATTTT,CASSQERAGGLGDTQYF
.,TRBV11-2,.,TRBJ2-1,TGTGCCAGCAGCTTAGGACCAGGGGCGTCCTACAATGAGCAGTTCTTC,CASSLGPGASYNEQFF
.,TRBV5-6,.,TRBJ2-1,TGTGCCAGCATCCTACTAGGGGGGGAGGATGAGCAGTTCTTC,CASILLGGEDEQFF
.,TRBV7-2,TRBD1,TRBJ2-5,TGTGCCAGCAGCTTTCACTTGACAGGGGGCCTGGAGACCCAGTACTTC,CASSFHLTGGLETQYF
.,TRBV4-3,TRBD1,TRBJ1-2,TGCGCCAGCAGTCCGAACAGGGGCGGTAACTATGGCTACACCTTC,CASSPNRGGNYGYTF
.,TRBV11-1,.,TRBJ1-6,TGTGCCAGCAGCCGTCCAGAAGATAATTCACCCCTCCACTTT,CASSRPEDNSPLHF
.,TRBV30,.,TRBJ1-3,TGTGCCTGGAGTGGCCCTCCGGACACCATATATTTT,CAWSGPPDTIYF
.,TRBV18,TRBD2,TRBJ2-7,TGTGCCAGCTCATGGAGCGGGGGGACCTTGCCCGAGCAGTACTTC,CASSWSGGTLPEQYF
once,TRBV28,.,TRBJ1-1,TGTGCCAGCAGTTCCGGGAACACTGAAGCTTTCTTT,CASSSGNTEAFF
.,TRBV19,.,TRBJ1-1,TGTGCCAGTATCGAGAAGCGAGGGAGCACTGAAGCTTTCTTT,CASIEKRGSTEAFF
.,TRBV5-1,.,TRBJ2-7,TGCGCCAGCAGCTCCCGGGAGTCCCGGGAGCAGTACTTC,CASSSRESREQYF
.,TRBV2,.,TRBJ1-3,TGTGCCAGCAGCCCCAGGTCCACTGGAAACACCATATATTTT,CASSPRSTGNTIYF
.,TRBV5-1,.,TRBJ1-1,TGCGCCAGCAGCGAGGTGGGTACTGAAGCTTTCTTT,CASSEVGTEAFF
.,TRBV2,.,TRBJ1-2,TGTGCCAGCACGGACGGGGAGGCTTATGGCTACACCTTC,CASTDGEAYGYTF
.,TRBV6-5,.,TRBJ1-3,TGTGCCACGGGGTGGGGAAACACCATATATTTT,CATGWGNTIYF
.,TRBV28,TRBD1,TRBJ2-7,TGTGCCATCCAGAGACAGGGGGCCTCCTACGAGCAGTACTTC,CAIQRQGASYEQYF
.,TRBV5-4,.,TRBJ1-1,TGTGCCAGCAGCCCCGGAGGGCAGAACACTGAAGCTTTCTTT,CASSPGGQNTEAFF
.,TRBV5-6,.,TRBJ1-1,TGTGCCAGCAGCTTCTCCACAGGGGAAGCTTTCTTT,CASSFSTGEAFF
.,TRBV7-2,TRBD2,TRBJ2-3,TGTGCCAGCAGCTTACGGAGCGGGGTTTACACAGATACGCAGTATTTT,CASSLRSGVYTDTQYF